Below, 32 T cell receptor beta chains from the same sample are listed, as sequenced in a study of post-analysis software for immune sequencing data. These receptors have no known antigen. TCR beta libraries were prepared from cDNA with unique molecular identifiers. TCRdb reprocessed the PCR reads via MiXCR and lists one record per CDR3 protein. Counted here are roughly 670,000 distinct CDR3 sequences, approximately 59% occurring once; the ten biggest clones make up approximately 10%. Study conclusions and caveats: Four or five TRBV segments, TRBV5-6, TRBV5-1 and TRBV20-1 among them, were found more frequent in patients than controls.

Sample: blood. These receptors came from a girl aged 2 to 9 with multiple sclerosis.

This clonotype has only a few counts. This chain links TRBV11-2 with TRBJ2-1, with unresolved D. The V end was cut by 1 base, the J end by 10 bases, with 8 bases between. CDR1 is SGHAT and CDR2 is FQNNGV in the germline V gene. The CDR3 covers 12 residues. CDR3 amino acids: CASSLASGEQFF. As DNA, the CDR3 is TGTGCCAGCAGCTTAGCGTCAGGCGAGCAGTTCTTC. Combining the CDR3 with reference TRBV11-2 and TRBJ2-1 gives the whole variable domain EAGVAQSPRYKIIEKRQSVAFWCNPISGHATLYWYQQILGQGPKLLIQFQNNGVVDDSQLPKDRFSAERLKGVDSTLKIQPAKLEDSAVYLCASSLASGEQFFGPGTRLTVL.

The DNA for the CDR3 is TGTGCCAGCAGTTTCTCGGTCCCCTCCACAGATACGCAGTATTTT. This codes for CASSFSVPSTDTQYF. The chain is built from TRBV12-3 or TRBV12-4 and TRBJ2-3; D gene ambiguous. Trimming removed 3 bases at V and 2 bases at J, with 12 bases between. This CDR3 comprises 15 residues.

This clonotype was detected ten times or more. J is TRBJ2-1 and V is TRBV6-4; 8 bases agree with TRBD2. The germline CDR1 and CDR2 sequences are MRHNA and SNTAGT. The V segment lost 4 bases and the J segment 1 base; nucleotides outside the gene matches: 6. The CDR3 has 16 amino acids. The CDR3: CASSGSGRGSYNEQFF. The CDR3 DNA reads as TGTGCCAGCAGTGGAAGCGGGAGAGGGTCCTACAATGAGCAGTTCTTC.

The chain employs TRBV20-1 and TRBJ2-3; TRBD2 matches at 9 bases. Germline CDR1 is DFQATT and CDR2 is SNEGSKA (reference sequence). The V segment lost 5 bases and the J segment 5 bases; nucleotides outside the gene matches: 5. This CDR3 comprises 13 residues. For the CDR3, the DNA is TGCAGTGCTCCACTAGCGGGTGAAGATACGCAGTATTTT. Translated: CSAPLAGEDTQYF.

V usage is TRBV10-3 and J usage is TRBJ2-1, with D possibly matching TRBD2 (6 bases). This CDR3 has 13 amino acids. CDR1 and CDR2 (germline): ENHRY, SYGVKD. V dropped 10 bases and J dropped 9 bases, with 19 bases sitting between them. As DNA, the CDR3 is TGTGCCACCACCTTGCCTCTAGCGTCTGAGCAGTTCTTC. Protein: CATTLPLASEQFF.

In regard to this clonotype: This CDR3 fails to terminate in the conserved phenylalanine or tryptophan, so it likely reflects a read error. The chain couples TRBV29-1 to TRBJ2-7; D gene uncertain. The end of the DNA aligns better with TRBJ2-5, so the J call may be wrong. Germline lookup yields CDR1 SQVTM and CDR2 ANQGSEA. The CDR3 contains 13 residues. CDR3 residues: CSVRRITQETQYC. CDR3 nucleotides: TGCAGCGTCCGACGGATTACCCAAGAGACCCAGTACTGC.

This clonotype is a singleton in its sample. The CDR3 spells CAISESRSVRNTQYF. The CDR3 DNA follows: TGTGCCATCAGTGAGTCGAGGTCAGTCCGAAATACGCAGTATTTT. The V call is TRBV10-3, the J call TRBJ2-3; unclear D gene. Germline assignment: CDR1 ENHRY and CDR2 SYGVKD. Trimming took off 0 bases at V and 7 bases at J, with 14 bases between the two ends. This CDR3 comprises 15 residues.

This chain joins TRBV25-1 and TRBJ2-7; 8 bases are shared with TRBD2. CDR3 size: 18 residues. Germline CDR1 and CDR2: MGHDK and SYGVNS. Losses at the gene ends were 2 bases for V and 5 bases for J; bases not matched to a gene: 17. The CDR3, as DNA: TGTGCCAGCAGTGAACCGGGACTAGGGCCCTTATCCCCTCACGAGCAGTACTTC. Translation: CASSEPGLGPLSPHEQYF.

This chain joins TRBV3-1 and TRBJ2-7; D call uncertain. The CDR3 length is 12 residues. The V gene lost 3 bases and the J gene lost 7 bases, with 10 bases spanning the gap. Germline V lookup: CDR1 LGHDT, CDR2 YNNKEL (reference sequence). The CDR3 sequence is CASSQVLSEQYF. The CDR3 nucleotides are TGTGCCAGCAGCCAGGTACTCAGTGAGCAGTACTTC.

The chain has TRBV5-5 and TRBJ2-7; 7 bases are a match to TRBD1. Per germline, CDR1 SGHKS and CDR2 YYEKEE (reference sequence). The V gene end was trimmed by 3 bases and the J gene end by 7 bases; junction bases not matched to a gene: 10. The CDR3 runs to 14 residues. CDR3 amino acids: CASSWSDGTAEQYF. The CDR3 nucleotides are TGTGCCAGCAGCTGGAGTGACGGGACAGCTGAGCAGTACTTC.

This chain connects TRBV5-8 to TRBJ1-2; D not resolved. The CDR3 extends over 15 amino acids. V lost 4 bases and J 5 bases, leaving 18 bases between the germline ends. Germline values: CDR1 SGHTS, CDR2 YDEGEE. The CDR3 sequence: CASSLRKGWIYGYTF. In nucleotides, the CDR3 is TGTGCCAGCAGCCTCCGGAAGGGATGGATATATGGCTACACCTTC.

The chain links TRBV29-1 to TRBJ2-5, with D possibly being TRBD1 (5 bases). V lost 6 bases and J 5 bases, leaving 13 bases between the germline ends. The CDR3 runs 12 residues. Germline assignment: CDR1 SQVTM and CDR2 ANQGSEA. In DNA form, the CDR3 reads TGCAGCGTCCCTTTCTCAGGGGAGACCCAGTACTTC. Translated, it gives CSVPFSGETQYF.

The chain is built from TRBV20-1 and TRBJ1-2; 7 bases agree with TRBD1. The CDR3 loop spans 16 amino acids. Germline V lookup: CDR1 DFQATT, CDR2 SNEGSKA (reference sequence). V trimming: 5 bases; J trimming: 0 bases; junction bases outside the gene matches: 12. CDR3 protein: CSAPPQSGTANYGYTF. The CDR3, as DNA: TGCAGTGCTCCCCCTCAAAGCGGGACAGCTAACTATGGCTACACCTTC.

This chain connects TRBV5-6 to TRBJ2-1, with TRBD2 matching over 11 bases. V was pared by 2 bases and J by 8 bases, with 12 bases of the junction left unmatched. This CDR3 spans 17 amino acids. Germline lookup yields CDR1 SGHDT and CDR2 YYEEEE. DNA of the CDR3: TGTGCCAGCAGCTTCCTACTAGCGGGAGTCAGGGTGGATGAGCAGTTCTTC. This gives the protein CASSFLLAGVRVDEQFF.

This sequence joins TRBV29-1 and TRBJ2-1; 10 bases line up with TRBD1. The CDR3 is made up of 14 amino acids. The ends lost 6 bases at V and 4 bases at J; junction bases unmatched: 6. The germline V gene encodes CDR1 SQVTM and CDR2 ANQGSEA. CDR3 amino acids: CSVWGTGVYNEQFF. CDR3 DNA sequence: TGCAGCGTGTGGGGGACAGGGGTTTACAATGAGCAGTTCTTC.

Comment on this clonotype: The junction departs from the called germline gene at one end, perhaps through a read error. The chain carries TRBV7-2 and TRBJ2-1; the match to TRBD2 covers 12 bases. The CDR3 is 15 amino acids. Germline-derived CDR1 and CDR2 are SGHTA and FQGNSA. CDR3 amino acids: CACSLNGLAGNEQFF. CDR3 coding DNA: TGTGCCTGCAGCTTAAATGGACTAGCGGGGAATGAGCAGTTCTTC.

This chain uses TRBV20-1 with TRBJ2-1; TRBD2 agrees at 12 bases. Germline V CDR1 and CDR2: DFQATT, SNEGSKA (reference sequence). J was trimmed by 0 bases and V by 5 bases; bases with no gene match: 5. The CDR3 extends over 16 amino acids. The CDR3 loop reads CSAPLAGGVSYNEQFF. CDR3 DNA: TGCAGTGCTCCCCTAGCGGGGGGGGTCTCCTACAATGAGCAGTTCTTC.

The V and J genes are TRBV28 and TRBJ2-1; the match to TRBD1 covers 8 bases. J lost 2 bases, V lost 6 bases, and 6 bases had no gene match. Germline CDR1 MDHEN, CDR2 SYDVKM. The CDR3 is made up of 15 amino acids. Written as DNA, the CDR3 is TGTGCCAGCAGACACGCGGACAGGGCCTACAATGAGCAGTTCTTC. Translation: CASRHADRAYNEQFF. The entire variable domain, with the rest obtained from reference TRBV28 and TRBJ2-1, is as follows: DVKVTQSSRYLVKRTGEKVFLECVQDMDHENMFWYRQDPGLGLRLIYFSYDVKMKEKGDIPEGYSVSREKKERFSLILESASTNQTSMYLCASRHADRAYNEQFFGPGTRLTVL.

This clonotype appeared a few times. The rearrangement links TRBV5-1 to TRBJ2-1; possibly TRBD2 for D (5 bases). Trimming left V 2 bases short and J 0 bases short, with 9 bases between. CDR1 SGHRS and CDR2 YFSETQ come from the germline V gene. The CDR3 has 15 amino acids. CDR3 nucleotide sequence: TGCGCCAGCAGCTTAGCGGTTAGCTCCTACAATGAGCAGTTCTTC. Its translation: CASSLAVSSYNEQFF.

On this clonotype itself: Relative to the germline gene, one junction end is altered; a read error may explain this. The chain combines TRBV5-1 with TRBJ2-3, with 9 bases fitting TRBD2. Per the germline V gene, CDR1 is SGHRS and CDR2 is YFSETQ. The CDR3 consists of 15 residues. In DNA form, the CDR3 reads TGCGTCAGCAGCCGAGAGCGGGAGGGCACAGATACGCAGTATTTT. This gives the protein CVSSREREGTDTQYF.

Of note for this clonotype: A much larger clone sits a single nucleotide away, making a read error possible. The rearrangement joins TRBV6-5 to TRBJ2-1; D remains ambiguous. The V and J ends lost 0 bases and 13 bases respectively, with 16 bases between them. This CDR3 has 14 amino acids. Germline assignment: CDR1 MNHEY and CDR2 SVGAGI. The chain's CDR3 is CASSYSGLEETQFF. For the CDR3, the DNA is TGTGCCAGCAGTTACTCAGGCCTGGAAGAGACCCAGTTCTTC.

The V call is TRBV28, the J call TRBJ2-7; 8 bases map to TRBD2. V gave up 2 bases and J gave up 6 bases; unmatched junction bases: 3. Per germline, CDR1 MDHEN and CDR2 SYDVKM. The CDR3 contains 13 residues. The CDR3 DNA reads TGTGCCAGCAGTTTAGTGCTAGCGGGCGAGCAGTACTTC. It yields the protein CASSLVLAGEQYF.

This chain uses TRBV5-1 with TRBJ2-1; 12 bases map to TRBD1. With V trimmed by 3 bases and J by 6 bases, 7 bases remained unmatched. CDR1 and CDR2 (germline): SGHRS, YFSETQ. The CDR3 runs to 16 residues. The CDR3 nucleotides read TGCGCCAGCAGCTCGGTCCGGGACAGGGGGCCCAATGAGCAGTTCTTC. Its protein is CASSSVRDRGPNEQFF.

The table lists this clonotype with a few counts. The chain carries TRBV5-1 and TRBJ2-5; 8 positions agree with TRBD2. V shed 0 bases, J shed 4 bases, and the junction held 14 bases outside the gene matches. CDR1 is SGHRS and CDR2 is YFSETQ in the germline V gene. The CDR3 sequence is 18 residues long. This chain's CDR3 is CASSLAGASGLAGETQYF. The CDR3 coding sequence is TGCGCCAGCAGCTTGGCTGGTGCTAGCGGGCTGGCGGGAGAGACCCAGTACTTC.

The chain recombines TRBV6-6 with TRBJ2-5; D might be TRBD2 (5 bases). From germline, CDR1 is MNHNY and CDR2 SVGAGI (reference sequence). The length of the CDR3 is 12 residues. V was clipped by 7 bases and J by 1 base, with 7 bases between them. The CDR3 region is CASTDFQETQYF. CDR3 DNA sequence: TGTGCCAGCACGGACTTCCAAGAGACCCAGTACTTC.

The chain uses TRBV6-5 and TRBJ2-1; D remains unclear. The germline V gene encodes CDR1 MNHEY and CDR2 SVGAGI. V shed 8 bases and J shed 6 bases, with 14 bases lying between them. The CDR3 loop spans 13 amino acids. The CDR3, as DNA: TGTGCCAGCGGATCGGGTAGAGGCAATGAGCAGTTCTTC. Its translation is CASGSGRGNEQFF.

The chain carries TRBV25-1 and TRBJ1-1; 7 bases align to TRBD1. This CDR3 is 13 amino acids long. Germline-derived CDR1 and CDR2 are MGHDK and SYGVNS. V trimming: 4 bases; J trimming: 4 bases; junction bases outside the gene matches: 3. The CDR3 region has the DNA TGTGCCAGCAGTGTAGGGGGCACCACTGAAGCTTTCTTT. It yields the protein CASSVGGTTEAFF.

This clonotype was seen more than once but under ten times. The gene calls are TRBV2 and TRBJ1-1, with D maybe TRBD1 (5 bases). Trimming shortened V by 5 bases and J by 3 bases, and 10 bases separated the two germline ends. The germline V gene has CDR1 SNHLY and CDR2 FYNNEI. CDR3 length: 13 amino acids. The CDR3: CASSSRGYTEAFF. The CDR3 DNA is TGTGCCAGCAGTTCTCGGGGGTACACTGAAGCTTTCTTT.

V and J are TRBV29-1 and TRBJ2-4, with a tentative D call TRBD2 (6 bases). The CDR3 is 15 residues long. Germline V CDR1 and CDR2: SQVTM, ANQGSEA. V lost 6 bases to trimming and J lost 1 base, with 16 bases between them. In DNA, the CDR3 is TGCAGCGTGGGGAGGAGGCCAGCGGCCAAAAACATTCAGTACTTC. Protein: CSVGRRPAAKNIQYF.

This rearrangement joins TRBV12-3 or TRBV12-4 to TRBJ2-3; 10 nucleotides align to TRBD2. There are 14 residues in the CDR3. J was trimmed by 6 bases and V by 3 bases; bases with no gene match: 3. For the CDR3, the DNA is TGTGCCAGCAGTTTCTCGGGACTAGCGGATACGCAGTATTTT. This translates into CASSFSGLADTQYF.

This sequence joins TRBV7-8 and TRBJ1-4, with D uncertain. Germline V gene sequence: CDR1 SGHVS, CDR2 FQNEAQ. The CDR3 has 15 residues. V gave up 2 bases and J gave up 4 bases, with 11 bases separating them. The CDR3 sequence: CASSLKRTLNEKLFF. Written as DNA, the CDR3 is TGTGCCAGCAGCTTAAAAAGGACCCTTAATGAAAAACTGTTTTTT.

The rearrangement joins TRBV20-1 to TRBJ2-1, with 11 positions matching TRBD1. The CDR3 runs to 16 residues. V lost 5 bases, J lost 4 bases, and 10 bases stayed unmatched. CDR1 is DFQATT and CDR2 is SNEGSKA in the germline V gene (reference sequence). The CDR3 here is CSAPNAGTGGYNEQFF. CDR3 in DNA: TGCAGTGCTCCCAACGCCGGGACAGGGGGTTACAATGAGCAGTTCTTC.